Each of the 17 T cell receptor beta chains below was sequenced from the same sample in a study of blood T cell repertoires in COVID-19. Clones were sequenced by immunoSEQ multiplex PCR, and TCRdb holds only the in-frame ones, with some missing. This table has about 110,000 clones, 80% to 95% appearing once. Sequenced input: peripheral blood. These receptors all stem from a woman between 25 and 40 years old with acute or convalescent COVID-19.

The genes are TRBV7-2 and TRBJ2-5, with TRBD2 matching over 11 bases. The germline CDR1 and CDR2 sequences are SGHTA and FQGNSA. J lost 0 bases, V lost 5 bases, and 14 bases had no gene match. CDR3 length: 19 residues. This CDR3 reads CASSILAGGFLSYQETQYF. CDR3 bases: TGTGCCAGCAGCATCTTAGCGGGAGGGTTTTTATCGTACCAAGAGACCCAGTACTTC.

The V call is TRBV1, the J call TRBJ1-5; the table calls TRBD1, which could not be checked here. TRBV1 counts as a pseudogene. The CDR3 is 16 amino acids. The CDR3 region has the DNA TGCACCAGCAGCCATCGTGCAGGGCAGTGGGCCGCGCCCCAGCATTTT. As protein: CTSSHRAGQWAAPQHF.

The genes are TRBV5-1 and TRBJ2-1; no reliable D call. V gave up 1 base and J gave up 7 bases, with 12 bases separating them. Germline V gene lookup returns CDR1 SGHRS and CDR2 YFSETQ. The CDR3 length is 14 residues. The CDR3 DNA is TGCGCCAGCAGCTTGAGTGAGTATGAAAATGAGCAGTTCTTC. It encodes CASSLSEYENEQFF.

As regards this clone: The conserved phenylalanine or tryptophan is not found at the CDR3 terminus, so this likely reflects a read error. No DNA is shown, since the ends of the CDR3 on it are uncertain; the CDR3 is the one TCRdb lists. The rearrangement uses TRBV6-1 and TRBJ2-7; TRBD1, the table's D call, lacks a check against the DNA. The CDR3 length equals 13 residues, ends included. From germline, CDR1 is MNHNS and CDR2 SASEGT. CDR3 sequence reads: CASSEWGPGQEKI.

This clone has ten or more counts. The chain employs TRBV19 and TRBJ1-2, with a weak D call TRBD1 (6 bases). The CDR3 totals 12 residues. V lost 6 bases and J lost 7, with 12 bases in between. CDR1 and CDR2 (germline): LNHDA, SQIVND (reference sequence). The CDR3 nucleotides are TGTGCCAGTAGAGGGGGGGAGCCTGGCTACACCTTC. Protein: CASRGGEPGYTF.

The chain combines TRBV9 with TRBJ1-3, with D maybe TRBD1 (5 bases). CDR1 and CDR2 (germline): SGDLS, YYNGEE. The CDR3 is 15 amino acids. Trimming cost V 0 bases and J 5 bases, with 12 bases left between them. CDR3 residues: CASSVDPGPRNTIYF. The CDR3 nucleotides read TGTGCCAGCAGCGTAGATCCAGGGCCCAGAAACACCATATATTTT. Full variable domain (rest looked up from reference TRBV9 and TRBJ1-3): DSGVTQTPKHLITATGQRVTLRCSPRSGDLSVYWYQQSLDQGLQFLIQYYNGEERAKGNILERFSAQQFPDLHSELNLSSLELGDSALYFCASSVDPGPRNTIYFGEGSWLTVV.

This clone showed up many times. V gene TRBV12-5 combines with J gene TRBJ2-7; TRBD2 is a possible D gene (5 bases). The V gene's germline CDR1 is LGHNT and CDR2 FRNRAP. The CDR3 runs to 15 residues. Trimming removed 5 bases at V and 3 bases at J, with 17 bases between. The CDR3 spells CASGTEVDLSYEQYF. CDR3 nucleotide sequence: TGTGCTAGTGGTACGGAGGTCGATTTAAGCTACGAGCAGTACTTC.

This clone was detected only once. CDR3 sequence (DNA): TGTGCCAGCAGTTTATCGACAGGGGGCGCTTATGGCTACACCTTC. Its translation: CASSLSTGGAYGYTF. The chain joins TRBV27 to TRBJ1-2, with 10 bases aligning to TRBD1. Germline V gives CDR1 MNHEY, CDR2 SMNVEV (reference sequence). Trimming removed 0 bases from V and 5 bases from J; junction bases left unmatched: 3. The CDR3 has 15 residues.

This chain links TRBV15 with TRBJ2-1; the D gene is possibly TRBD2 (8 bases). The CDR3 consists of 14 residues. Germline V gives CDR1 LNHNV, CDR2 YYDKDF (reference sequence). V dropped 3 bases and J dropped 8 bases, with 14 bases sitting between them. This CDR3 is CATSRGQTSDEQFF. Here the CDR3 DNA reads TGTGCCACCAGCAGGGGACAGACTAGCGATGAGCAGTTCTTC.

The J gene is TRBJ1-3, the V gene TRBV30; 7 positions match TRBD1. This CDR3 contains 15 residues. Trimming at V came to 0 bases and at J to 4 bases, leaving 6 bases not matched to a gene. In germline, CDR1 is GTSNPN, CDR2 SVGIG (reference sequence). The CDR3 reads CAWSVRGTAGNTIYF. In nucleotides, the CDR3 is TGTGCCTGGAGTGTAAGGGGGACAGCCGGAAACACCATATATTTT.

This rearrangement joins TRBV3-1 (or the pseudogene TRBV3-2) to TRBJ1-6; the D gene is possibly TRBD1 (6 bases). CDR1 LGHDT and CDR2 YNNKEL come from the germline V gene (reference sequence). This CDR3 has 16 amino acids. Trimming removed 1 base from V and 6 bases from J, with 13 bases in between. CDR3 in DNA: TGTGCCAGCAGCCAAGTGGCAGGGGAGGGTAATTCACCCCTCCACTTT. This encodes CASSQVAGEGNSPLHF.

The rearrangement joins TRBV24-1 to TRBJ2-5; D might be TRBD2 (6 bases). This CDR3 contains 13 residues. The ends were cut back, 9 bases at V and 4 bases at J, with 14 bases in the middle. Germline V gene data show CDR1 as KGHDR and CDR2 as SFDVKD. CDR3: CATSRERGETQYF. The CDR3 nucleotides read TGTGCCACCTCACGGGAGAGGGGAGAGACCCAGTACTTC.

The chain links TRBV9 to TRBJ2-3, with TRBD2 matching over 7 bases. Germline CDR1 and CDR2: SGDLS and YYNGEE. This CDR3 spans 16 amino acids. Trimming at V came to 2 bases and at J to 2 bases, leaving 8 bases not matched to a gene. CDR3 DNA sequence: TGTGCCAGCAGCGTGAACGGGGGGACCTCCACAGATACGCAGTATTTT. This codes for CASSVNGGTSTDTQYF.

V is TRBV15 and J is TRBJ2-2; TRBD1 might be the D (6 bases). Trimming removed 8 bases at V and 4 bases at J, with 17 bases between. The CDR3 loop spans 15 amino acids. The germline CDR1 and CDR2 sequences are LNHNV and YYDKDF (reference sequence). CDR3 nucleotides: TGTGCCACCGCCTTTCTCACAGGGTTCACCGGGGAGCTGTTTTTT. Its translation: CATAFLTGFTGELFF.

The rearrangement uses TRBV12-3 or TRBV12-4 and TRBJ2-7, with 8 bases that match TRBD1. V lost 4 bases to trimming and J lost 6 bases; unmatched junction nucleotides: 2. CDR3 size: 12 residues. The CDR3 is CASSWTGFEQYF. CDR3 sequence (DNA): TGTGCCAGCAGTTGGACAGGGTTCGAGCAGTACTTC.

This chain connects TRBV6-6 to TRBJ2-7; D possibly corresponds to TRBD1 (6 bases). Trimming took 7 bases from V and 3 from J, leaving 22 bases between them. This CDR3 contains 16 residues. Germline CDR1 MNHNY, CDR2 SVGAGI (reference sequence). The CDR3 loop reads CASTQRGPGRGYEQYF. The CDR3 region has the DNA TGTGCCAGCACCCAAAGGGGCCCGGGCAGGGGCTACGAGCAGTACTTC.

In its sample, this clone is medium-sized. The chain carries TRBV5-1 and TRBJ2-1; possible D gene TRBD1, 5 bases. The V end was cut by 4 bases, the J end by 6 bases, with 11 bases between. The CDR3 runs 13 residues. The V gene's germline CDR1 is SGHRS and CDR2 YFSETQ. The CDR3: CASSLDRSNEQFF. CDR3 nucleotides: TGCGCCAGCAGCCTAGACAGAAGCAATGAGCAGTTCTTC.